This T cell receptor beta chain was observed in a study of T cell responses to AZD1222 COVID-19 vaccine. The assay was immunoSEQ multiplex PCR, and TCRdb's table has in-frame clones only and misses some. Of some 200,000 clones listed, more than 75% are singletons. Between the trimmed V and J ends, which lost 4 bases and 2 bases, there was a span of 9 bases. This CDR3 spans 13 amino acids. CDR1 is SGHKS and CDR2 is YYEKEE in the germline V gene (reference sequence). The sequencing here drew on peripheral blood, taken 28 days after the second AZD1222 dose. The chain uses TRBV5-5 and TRBJ2-5; D may be TRBD2 (5 bases). The TCR originated in an adult who received the AZD1222 COVID-19 vaccine. The DNA of the CDR3 is TGTGCCAGCAGCGGACTCCTTCAAGAGACCCAGTACTTC. This gives the protein CASSGLLQETQYF.